This TCR beta chain was captured by sequencing in a study of T cell repertoires in cytomegalovirus infection. Overall study context: Through public TCR beta signatures, both CMV infection and matching HLA type were indicated.

General study results and limits: HLA-C-restricted TCR beta clonotypes specific for CMV led the ex vivo response. Summed frequency of public TCR beta families distinguished CMV carriers with the relevant HLA.

The CDR3 is 15 residues long. Germline CDR1 is SGHTA and CDR2 is FQGNSA. V lost 6 bases and J 2 bases, leaving 13 bases between the germline ends. Ten or more counts support this clonotype. Its specificity is unknown. From the reads, TCRdb called clonotypes with MiXCR, one entry per CDR3 protein. The sample carries around 740,000 distinct CDR3 sequences, less than 40% recorded once. The rearrangement uses TRBV7-2 and TRBJ2-2, with unresolved D. Sequenced: PBMCs. This sequence was found in a human donor in good health (CMV status not recorded). Some clones in this sample may be carry-over from other donors' samples. The DNA of the CDR3 is TGTGCCAGCAGTGGGTGGGCGGCTAACACCGGGGAGCTGTTTTTT. Residues: CASSGWAANTGELFF.